This TCR beta chain was found in a study of blood T cells in healthy people across ages. Unmatched junction bases numbered 8, after V lost 7 bases and J lost 7 bases. Germline CDR1 reads MNHEY; CDR2 reads SVGEGT. This CDR3 spans 13 amino acids. Each donor was a healthy Caucasian individual from Russia, aged roughly 6 to 95. Collection of around 9.3 milliliters of peripheral blood was performed for each donor. For this clonotype: Its antigen is unidentified.

Study-wide results and caveats: Versus aged donors, long-lived donors had higher diversity and more naive CD4+ cells. There was no known CMV status for donors, so expanded clonotype changes were possibly confounded.

Then a second PCR, running roughly 6 to 11 cycles, was carried out with a sample-barcoded 5' primer and a J-beta primer mix. MiXCR was run by TCRdb on the 5' RACE reads, yielding one entry per CDR3 protein. The table lists about 1.8 million distinct CDR3 sequences, around half of them singletons, with less than 2.5% in the top ten. This receptor was obtained from a middle-aged woman in good health. The chain combines TRBV6-2 or TRBV6-3 with TRBJ1-2; 8 bases are shared with TRBD1. The source material was blood. The CDR3 loop is CASNRTGSFGYTF. The CDR3 region has the DNA TGTGCCAGCAACCGGACAGGGTCGTTTGGCTACACCTTC.